One and the same sample provided the 8 T cell receptor beta chains below, sequenced in a study of blood T cell repertoires in COVID-19. Sequencing used immunoSEQ multiplex PCR; TCRdb keeps in-frame clones, though not all of them. The sample consists of a few hundred thousand clones, about 89% of them appearing once. What was sequenced was PBMCs or T cells enriched from blood (not recorded which). The receptors were gathered from a woman in her thirties or forties who had recovered from COVID-19.

The rearrangement links TRBV19 to TRBJ2-5; 13 bases map to TRBD2. Germline V gives CDR1 LNHDA, CDR2 SQIVND (reference sequence). CDR3 size: 15 residues. The V gene end was trimmed by 5 bases and the J gene end by 3 bases; junction bases not matched to a gene: 3. This CDR3 reads CASSPLAGGEETQYF. The CDR3 coding sequence is TGTGCCAGTAGTCCACTAGCGGGAGGGGAAGAGACCCAGTACTTC.

The rearrangement uses TRBV3-1 (or the pseudogene TRBV3-2) and TRBJ1-6, with TRBD1 as a possible D gene (6 bases). There are 14 residues in the CDR3. V dropped 0 bases and J dropped 9 bases, with 9 bases sitting between them. Germline V gene lookup returns CDR1 LGHDT and CDR2 YNNKEL (reference sequence). The CDR3 nucleotides read TGTGCCAGCAGCCAAGATCAAGGGGGTTCACCCCTCCACTTT. Translated: CASSQDQGGSPLHF.

This clone was seen just once. V gene TRBV27 combines with J gene TRBJ2-7; D ambiguous. Trimming cost V 4 bases and J 1 base, with 11 bases left between them. The CDR3 runs 14 residues. CDR1 and CDR2 (germline): MNHEY, SMNVEV (reference sequence). The CDR3 region has the DNA TGTGCCAGCAGTTCCCTGGGCCATTCCTACGAGCAGTACTTC. Translated, it gives CASSSLGHSYEQYF.

A single count supports this clone. The rearrangement links TRBV9 to TRBJ2-2; D not resolved. CDR3 size: 14 residues. Trimming stripped 4 bases from V and 5 bases from J, with 12 bases between. CDR1 and CDR2 from the germline V gene are SGDLS and YYNGEE. The CDR3 sequence: CASSPSQRTGELFF. The CDR3 DNA reads as TGTGCCAGCAGCCCCTCGCAGAGGACCGGGGAGCTGTTTTTT. The entire variable domain, with the rest obtained from reference TRBV9 and TRBJ2-2, is as follows: DSGVTQTPKHLITATGQRVTLRCSPRSGDLSVYWYQQSLDQGLQFLIQYYNGEERAKGNILERFSAQQFPDLHSELNLSSLELGDSALYFCASSPSQRTGELFFGEGSRLTVL.

The chain carries TRBV9 and TRBJ1-1, with a possible D match to TRBD1 (5 bases). The V gene's germline CDR1 is SGDLS and CDR2 YYNGEE. V was trimmed by 0 bases and J by 0 bases, leaving 6 bases between them. This CDR3 is 14 amino acids long. The CDR3 nucleotides are TGTGCCAGCAGCGTAGGACAGATGAACACTGAAGCTTTCTTT. This gives the protein CASSVGQMNTEAFF.

This sequence joins TRBV2 and TRBJ1-2; D is possibly TRBD1 (5 bases). CDR3 size: 14 residues. Trimming removed 4 bases from V and 4 bases from J, with 13 bases in between. Germline loops: CDR1 SNHLY, CDR2 FYNNEI. CDR3 protein: CASSVGRESYGYTF. CDR3 in DNA: TGTGCCAGCAGTGTTGGCAGGGAAAGCTATGGCTACACCTTC.

This clone was counted a few times. The gene calls are TRBV7-9 and TRBJ1-5; TRBD1 agrees at 7 bases. This CDR3 region has 13 residues. V shed 5 bases and J 7 bases; nucleotides not matched to a gene: 5. Germline V CDR1 and CDR2: SEHNR, FQNEAQ (reference sequence). The DNA of the CDR3 is TGTGCCAGCAGCGAGGGGGCGGGACAGCCCCAGCATTTT. This gives the protein CASSEGAGQPQHF.

The V call is TRBV3-1 (or the pseudogene TRBV3-2), the J call TRBJ1-3; tentative D call: TRBD1 (5 bases). CDR3 length equals 15 residues. V gave up 0 bases and J gave up 2 bases, with 8 bases separating them. The germline gives CDR1 LGHDT, CDR2 YNNKEL (reference sequence). The CDR3 is CASSQEQGTGNTIYF. The CDR3 DNA is TGTGCCAGCAGCCAAGAGCAGGGAACTGGAAACACCATATATTTT.